This TCR beta chain was profiled in a study of T cells after yellow fever vaccination. One entry per CDR3 protein, called by TCRdb with MiXCR from the 5' RACE reads. The data hold roughly 310,000 distinct CDR3 sequences, with about 8.7% observed a single time. V was pared by 1 base and J by 0 bases, with 10 bases between. Germline V gene lookup returns CDR1 SGHTA and CDR2 FQGTGA. This CDR3 is 16 amino acids long. The source of this sequence is a man aged 18 to 30 who received the YFV17D yellow fever vaccine. The sample here was PBMCs, taken on the day of the first yellow fever vaccination. The rearrangement joins TRBV7-3 to TRBJ2-1; D possibly corresponds to TRBD2 (6 bases). CDR3 DNA sequence: TGTGCCAGCAGCTTAATGGCGGGGAGCTCCTACAATGAGCAGTTCTTC. This codes for CASSLMAGSSYNEQFF.